This is a list of T cell receptor beta chains from one sample in a study of blood T cells in healthy people across ages. TCRdb redid the calling of the 5' RACE reads with MiXCR, one entry per CDR3 protein. Of fewer than 700,000 distinct CDR3 sequences listed, around 38% are singletons. The sample taken for sequencing was blood. These receptors were taken from a man of 80 years or more in good health. Each CDR3 is given with its conserved first and last residue. Each record gives: J gene, D gene, clone size, V gene, CDR3 protein, CDR3 DNA. D genes are given only for firm matches. Clone size is given for some rows only: seen once, a few or many times, or a class if the clone is expanded.

TRBJ1-2 | NA | NA | TRBV7-9 | CASSLANSYGYTF | TGTGCCAGCAGCTTAGCGAACAGCTATGGCTACACCTTC
TRBJ2-5 | TRBD1 | many | TRBV18 | CASSPRDRSQETQYF | TGTGCCAGCTCACCGCGGGACAGGAGTCAAGAGACCCAGTACTTC
TRBJ2-7 | TRBD1 | NA | TRBV6-2/TRBV6-3 | CASSLQGTTYEQYF | TGTGCCAGCAGCCTACAGGGGACAACCTACGAGCAGTACTTC
TRBJ2-7 | TRBD1 | few | TRBV10-3 | CAISVGTGPTNEQYF | TGTGCCATCAGTGTCGGGACAGGGCCTACGAACGAGCAGTACTTC
TRBJ2-7 | NA | few | TRBV7-2 | CASSSGLGNEQYF | TGTGCCAGCAGCTCTGGGTTGGGCAATGAGCAGTACTTC
TRBJ2-7 | NA | NA | TRBV6-5 | CASGLSGGSIYEQYF | TGTGCCAGCGGCCTCTCCGGGGGTAGTATCTACGAGCAGTACTTC
TRBJ2-7 | NA | NA | TRBV27 | CASSPRQTYGEQYF | TGTGCCAGCAGTCCCCGACAGACCTACGGCGAGCAGTACTTC
TRBJ1-4 | NA | NA | TRBV27 | CASSKGNRNEKLFF | TGTGCCAGCTCGAAGGGGAACCGTAATGAAAAACTGTTTTTT
TRBJ2-7 | TRBD1 | NA | TRBV12-3/TRBV12-4 | CASRRQGSTYEQYF | TGTGCCAGCAGACGACAGGGCTCGACCTACGAGCAGTACTTC
TRBJ2-7 | TRBD2 | few | TRBV14 | CASSQGLAGLQYF | TGTGCCAGCAGCCAGGGACTAGCGGGACTCCAGTACTTC
TRBJ1-4 | NA | NA | TRBV29-1 | CSVVPGVGEKLFF | TGCAGCGTTGTCCCCGGGGTTGGGGAAAAACTGTTTTTT
TRBJ1-2 | TRBD1 | NA | TRBV20-1 | CSAFGQGQGYTF | TGCAGTGCCTTTGGACAGGGTCAGGGCTACACCTTC
TRBJ2-5 | NA | once | TRBV29-1 | CSVEPQGIGETQYF | TGCAGCGTTGAGCCCCAGGGGATCGGGGAGACCCAGTACTTC
TRBJ2-3 | NA | few | TRBV2 | CASSPTLLGDTQYF | TGTGCCAGCAGCCCAACCCTCCTGGGGGATACGCAGTATTTT
TRBJ2-7 | TRBD1 | few | TRBV15 | CATSRVAGGGYEQYF | TGTGCCACCAGCAGAGTGGCAGGGGGTGGCTACGAGCAGTACTTC
TRBJ1-2 | NA | once | TRBV6-5 | CASRKQERGTYGYTF | TGTGCCAGCAGGAAACAGGAAAGGGGGACCTATGGCTACACCTTC
TRBJ2-3 | NA | once | TRBV6-5 | CASSLGQTNTDTQYF | TGTGCCAGCAGCCTCGGACAGACCAACACAGATACGCAGTATTTT
TRBJ2-3 | NA | NA | TRBV6-2/TRBV6-3 | CASRGTAADTQYF | TGTGCCAGCAGGGGAACAGCAGCAGATACGCAGTATTTT
TRBJ2-6 | NA | NA | TRBV24-1 | CATSDSRSGANVLTF | TGTGCCACCAGTGATTCTCGCTCTGGGGCCAACGTCCTGACTTTC
TRBJ2-5 | TRBD1 | few | TRBV18 | CASSLRGGREQYF | TGTGCCAGCTCACTAAGAGGGGGCAGGGAGCAGTACTTC
TRBJ2-5 | TRBD2 | NA | TRBV20-1 | CSARAGGTRETQYF | TGCAGTGCTAGGGCGGGAGGGACCCGAGAGACCCAGTACTTC
TRBJ2-7 | NA | NA | TRBV7-9 | CASSLGGSKAYEQYF | TGTGCCAGCAGCTTGGGCGGAAGTAAGGCCTACGAGCAGTACTTC
TRBJ1-2 | NA | few | TRBV11-2 | CASSFGTTGPYTF | TGTGCCAGCAGCTTTGGGACAACAGGACCCTACACCTTC
TRBJ2-3 | NA | NA | TRBV10-1 | CASMIVSGGNTDTQYF | TGCGCCAGCATGATTGTTTCGGGGGGCAACACAGATACGCAGTATTTT
TRBJ2-1 | NA | NA | TRBV4-3 | CASSQDLGAGASSYNEQFF | TGCGCCAGCAGCCAAGATTTGGGGGCGGGAGCGAGCTCCTACAATGAGCAGTTCTTC
TRBJ1-1 | TRBD1 | NA | TRBV7-2 | CASSPGQGLRNTEAFF | TGTGCCAGCAGCCCGGGACAGGGGCTACGAAACACTGAAGCTTTCTTT
TRBJ2-3 | TRBD1 | many | TRBV29-1 | CSVAPGQAITDTQYF | TGCAGCGTTGCCCCGGGACAGGCCATCACAGATACGCAGTATTTT
TRBJ1-1 | NA | many | TRBV30 | CAWSPPSTEAFF | TGTGCCTGGAGTCCCCCCAGCACTGAAGCTTTCTTT
TRBJ2-7 | NA | few | TRBV29-1 | CSVGGIGGMGYEQYF | TGCAGCGTTGGGGGAATTGGGGGGATGGGGTACGAGCAGTACTTC
TRBJ2-7 | NA | NA | TRBV12-5 | CASGLVPPLYEQYF | TGTGCTAGCGGTTTGGTACCGCCCTTATACGAGCAGTACTTC
TRBJ2-7 | TRBD2 | few | TRBV20-1 | CSAPLGTSGIRGEQYF | TGCAGTGCCCCTCTCGGGACTAGCGGGATTAGGGGCGAGCAGTACTTC
TRBJ2-5 | TRBD2 | many | TRBV27 | CASSFLAGGPGETQYF | TGTGCCAGCAGTTTCCTAGCGGGGGGGCCGGGAGAGACCCAGTACTTC
TRBJ2-3 | TRBD2 | NA | TRBV28 | CASSLAGAGSGEQYF | TGTGCCAGCAGTCTAGCGGGAGCAGGGTCCGGAGAGCAGTATTTT
TRBJ2-7 | TRBD1 | NA | TRBV18 | CASSPTTGANEQYF | TGTGCCAGCTCACCGACGACAGGGGCCAACGAGCAGTACTTC
TRBJ2-5 | NA | few | TRBV6-2/TRBV6-3 | CASSYSGQMETQYF | TGTGCCAGCAGTTACTCTGGGCAGATGGAGACCCAGTACTTC
TRBJ2-3 | NA | few | TRBV12-3/TRBV12-4 | CASSLGLLDTQYF | TGTGCCAGCAGTTTGGGTTTGTTAGATACGCAGTATTTT
TRBJ2-1 | TRBD1 | few | TRBV11-2 | CASSSQGVLNEQFF | TGTGCCAGCAGTTCCCAGGGGGTGTTGAATGAGCAGTTCTTC
TRBJ2-5 | NA | NA | TRBV20-1 | CSARPGGGVQETQYF | TGCAGTGCTAGACCCGGTGGAGGGGTTCAAGAGACCCAGTACTTC
TRBJ1-4 | NA | few | TRBV4-3 | CASSQAHSSRDEKLFF | TGCGCCAGCAGCCAGGCTCATTCCTCTAGGGATGAAAAACTGTTTTTT
TRBJ1-5 | NA | NA | TRBV24-1 | CATRADGNQPQHF | TGTGCCACCAGAGCAGATGGCAATCAGCCCCAGCATTTT
TRBJ2-4 | NA | NA | TRBV6-2/TRBV6-3 | CASSGTAKNIQYF | TGTGCCAGCAGTGGCACAGCCAAAAACATTCAGTACTTC